Sequencing of this T cell receptor (beta chain) was carried out in a study of T-cell reconstitution after alpha-beta-depleted transplantation in children. Study results and limitations: Approximately two months post-transplant, alpha-beta T cells reportedly originated from several hundred expanded graft clones. Day-60 TCRbeta diversity that was high in some patients was derived from surviving recipient T cells and thymic progenitors.

Points on this clonotype: Antigen unknown.

Preparation of the TCRbeta library used unique molecular identifiers. TCRdb independently ran MiXCR on the PCR reads; one entry per CDR3 protein. The table includes about 500,000 distinct CDR3 sequences, over 10% detected once. V was pared by 2 bases and J by 5 bases, with 19 bases between. In germline, CDR1 is MNHEY, CDR2 SVGEGT. The CDR3 runs to 16 residues. This TCR came from a female patient aged 2-9 years who had a stem cell transplant for aplastic anemia, so the T cells may come from the graft donor. The sample here was PBMCs, mostly from graft donor cells, taken 180 days after TCRalphabeta/CD19-depleted stem cell transplant. This chain connects TRBV6-2 or TRBV6-3 to TRBJ2-7, with unresolved D. The CDR3 DNA sequence: TGTGCCAGCAGTTACACGCCAAAAGAGGTTACGGACGAGCAGTACGTC. Its translation: CASSYTPKEVTDEQYV.